This TCR beta chain was recovered during a study of Ad26.COV2.S vaccination and SARS-CoV-2 variants (dated by TCRdb to about 2021). Background for the entire study: Donors in the vaccine arm were drawn from COV1001, a phase I-IIa trial of Ad26.COV2.S in healthy adults that was multicentre, randomized, double-blind and placebo-controlled. Trial participants were randomized into five groups of five, in which low-dose or high-dose Ad26.COV2.S was given once or twice, or placebo was given on both occasions. Ad26.COV2.S was given intramuscularly at 5x10^10 or 1x10^11 viral particles, as a single shot or as two shots 56 days apart. The TCR-sequenced set comprised approximately 32 samples: approximately 19 Ad26.COV2.S vaccine recipients, 5 placebo recipients and 8 SARS-CoV-2 convalescent individuals. The specificity and breadth of SARS-CoV-2-reactive T cell receptors after Ad26.COV2.S vaccination were assessed by TCRbeta repertoire sequencing. Investigators did not know the trial group allocation while performing experiments and assessing outcomes.

What the authors observed across the whole study: Comparing responses between vaccine doses or regimens was not something the study was powered to do. Non-spike TCR breadth was comparable between vaccine and placebo recipients, consistent with the vaccine containing only spike. After vaccination, spike-specific CD8+ and CD4+ T cell responses were reported to show substantial breadth. According to the authors, total T cell responses may have been underestimated by the TCR breadth and depth analyses. Ad26.COV2.S recipients had higher spike-specific TCR breadth than placebo recipients (P = 0.0014).

Regarding this clone: Its antigen is unknown. No qualities accompany the bases; no much larger clone lies one base away.

Interpreted using the paper, the treatment or condition label stands for: roughly 20 received Ad26.COV2.S at low or high dose, single or two shots; 5 received placebo; per-sample allocation not given. For vaccine and placebo recipients, the sequenced repertoires came from samples collected on day 63 after the first injection. Between 29 July and 7 August 2020, Cohort 1b enrolled about two dozen adults aged 18-55 years at one site in Boston, USA. Ad26.COV2.S was a replication-incompetent adenovirus type 26 vector that expressed a prefusion-stabilized SARS-CoV-2 spike protein derived from the original Wuhan strain. The immunoSEQ Assay was used to sequence TCRbeta CDR3 regions. After extraction, genomic DNA underwent amplification by bias-controlled multiplex PCR, followed by high-throughput sequencing. The authors' analysis ran thus. To quantify the absolute abundance of every unique TCRbeta CDR3 region, sequences were collapsed and filtered. T cell fraction was estimated by normalizing TCRbeta template counts to usable DNA, with usable DNA measured through amplification of reference genes found in all nucleated cells. Repertoire TCRs were annotated as SARS-CoV-2-specific by exact matching of V gene, CDR3 amino acid sequence and J gene to a known reactive TCR set. The reference SARS-CoV-2 TCR set was obtained from MIRA and was filtered for enrichment in COVID-19-positive ImmuneCODE repertoires, whereby public or cross-reactive TCRs were removed. Using the MIRA antigens, annotated TCRs were further analysed by specific ORF or by position within an ORF. Breadth was defined as the number of annotated unique rearrangements divided by the total number of unique productive rearrangements, and depth was defined as the summed frequency of the annotated unique rearrangements. Two-sided Wilcoxon rank-sum tests were used to compare TCR breadth between groups. TCRdb took this table from immuneACCESS and kept in-frame rearrangements with V and J called. Such tables lack part of the clones; where checked against another copy, unresolved V genes explain under half of the gap, and the rest is unexplained. The DNA was the basis for D and trimming; V, J and clone size are from that table. Here the sample has about 440,000 clones; about nine tenths occur a single time. Roughly 4.3% of the sample goes to the ten largest clones.

The CDR3 sequence holds 16 residues, the cysteine and phenylalanine included. Just CDR3 DNA is preserved here, 48 bases in frame from base 1. Germline trimming: 3 bases from V, 3 bases from J; junction bases outside gene matches: 4. CDR1 and CDR2, looked up from the germline V gene (reference sequence), are SEHNR and FQNEAQ. The source of this sequence is a person aged 18-60 years who received the Ad26.COV2.S COVID-19 vaccine or a placebo. The rearrangement joined TRBV7-9 to TRBJ1-3; 11 middle bases align to TRBD1. This material consisted of peripheral blood, taken in a trial of Ad26.COV2.S vaccine versus placebo. The DNA sequence reads TGTGCCAGCAGCTTTCGGACAGGGGGCAATGGAAACACCATATATTTT. Translated, it gives CASSFRTGGNGNTIYF.